The T cell receptor beta chain under discussion was sequenced for a study of T cell repertoires in cytomegalovirus infection (dated by TCRdb to the late 2010s). About the investigation overall: Peptide stimulations targeted recently identified HLA-C-restricted CMV epitopes, whose presentation resists viral immunomodulation, together with well-studied HLA-B-restricted epitopes. Donor HLA type was relevant to the analysis, as public TCR beta signatures indicated carriage of CMV infection together with the matching HLA type.

Interpreted using the paper, the treatment or condition label stands for: in vitro stimulation with specific CMV peptide epitopes to enrich CMV-specific T cells. The table lists this clonotype with a few counts. Its antigen is currently not known. Qualities for individual bases were not recorded, and no much larger clone is one base off. Data came from an Illumina HiSeq 1500. TCRdb cleaned the public reads at Q25 with fastp, built clones with MiXCR and kept in-frame beta chains. Each entry is one CDR3 protein sequence, shown with its most common DNA and genes. This sample gives under 850,000 distinct CDR3 sequences in total; about 33% of them show up just once. About 20% of the sample belongs to the ten largest clones. What the study reported, not specific to this receptor: Cumulative frequency of public TCR beta family members discriminated carriers of CMV infection plus the relevant HLA type in this cohort and an independent 352-donor cohort. The ex vivo response was dominated by HLA-C-restricted CMV-specific TCR beta clonotypes, which also provided the single most frequent clonotype in two of eight donors.

In the germline V gene (reference sequence), CDR1 corresponds to SEHNR and CDR2 to FQNEAQ. V was cut back by 4 bases and J by 10 bases, leaving a gap of 16 bases between them. The CDR3 holds 13 amino acids from the cysteine to the phenylalanine. The only DNA kept is the CDR3, 39 bases in frame from the first base. The rearrangement combines TRBV7-9 with TRBJ1-1, with a weak D call of TRBD1 (6 bases match). The specimen was cultured PBMCs, collected from culture after CMV antigen stimulation. This sequence originates from a human donor in good health (CMV status not recorded). Some clones in this sample may be carry-over from other donors' samples. The sequenced DNA: TGTGCCAGCAGCTCGGGGGGCAAGGGGGGAGCTTTCTTT. Its translation reads: CASSSGGKGGAFF.